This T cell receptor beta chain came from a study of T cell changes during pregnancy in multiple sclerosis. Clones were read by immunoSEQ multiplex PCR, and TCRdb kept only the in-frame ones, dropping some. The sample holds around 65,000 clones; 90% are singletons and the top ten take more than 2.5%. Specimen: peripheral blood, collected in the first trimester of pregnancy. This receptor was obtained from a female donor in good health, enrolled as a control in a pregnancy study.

This CDR3 is CASLAGVAKNIQYF. CDR3 nucleotide sequence: TGTGCCAGTCTAGCTGGAGTTGCCAAAAACATTCAGTACTTC. V usage is TRBV6-1 and J usage is TRBJ2-4, with TRBD2 as a possible D gene (5 bases). The CDR3 has 14 residues. The germline V gene has CDR1 MNHNS and CDR2 SASEGT. V lost 9 bases and J lost 1, with 13 bases in between.